The following is a T cell receptor (beta chain) sequence with its context. Its antigen is as yet unknown. Germline-derived CDR1 and CDR2 are LGHNA and YNFKEQ. The CDR3 is 15 amino acids. J was trimmed by 7 bases and V by 1 base; bases with no gene match: 7. These data originate in a study of shared clonotypes between healthy human individuals. The study, taken as a whole, reports: Naive CD4 clonotype sharing across a few donors was about 5%.

Clones were sequenced by immunoSEQ multiplex PCR, and TCRdb holds only the in-frame ones, with some missing. Found here are fewer than 850,000 clones, about 90% of them singletons; the top ten hold around a third. The rearrangement joins TRBV4-2 to TRBJ1-1, with 9 bases fitting TRBD1. The sequencing sample was made of memory CD8+ T cells from PBMCs. Subset indicated: CD45RO+ cells pooled with CCR7-negative TemRA cells. The TCR sequence derives from a man aged 18 to 30 in good health. Some clones in this sample may be carry-over from other donors' samples. The CDR3 sequence: CASSQATGQGFEAFF. The CDR3, as DNA: TGTGCCAGCAGCCAAGCAACCGGACAGGGGTTTGAAGCTTTCTTT.